Below, 10 T cell receptor beta chains from the same sample are listed, as sequenced in a study of Graves' ophthalmopathy and Graves' hyperthyroidism (dated by TCRdb to between 2018 and 2020). Sequencing was carried out with an Illumina HiSeq 2000. TCR beta CDR3 regions were amplified from RNA transcripts for repertoire sequencing. A first-round RT-PCR used HTBI primers with the Qiagen OneStep RT-PCR kit, followed by a second-round multiplex PCR, size selection and purification. TCRdb took the public reads, trimmed them with fastp at Q25, ran MiXCR for clone calling and kept in-frame beta chains. Under each unique CDR3 protein, matching rows form one entry showing the most common genes and DNA. The sample has roughly 160,000 distinct CDR3 sequences on record, approximately 40% of them singletons. The biggest ten clones account for roughly 8.9% of the sample. The sample comprised peripheral blood. The source of these receptors is a man between 25 and 39 years old with Graves' ophthalmopathy. Donor details come from another sample of the same person, matched by shared clones.

The CDR3: CASSDRGVEAFF. The CDR3 DNA follows: TGTGCCAGCAGCGACAGGGGGGTTGAAGCTTTCTTT. The genes are TRBV2 and TRBJ1-1; TRBD1 agrees at 9 bases. There are 12 residues in the CDR3. Germline V gene sequence: CDR1 SNHLY, CDR2 FYNNEI. V was clipped by 6 bases and J by 7 bases; unmatched bases: 3. The full variable domain, in which reference TRBV2 and TRBJ1-1 provide the parts outside the CDR3, is EPEVTQTPSHQVTQMGQEVILRCVPISNHLYFYWYRQILGQKVEFLVSFYNNEISEKSEIFDDQFSVERPDGSNFTLKIRSTKLEDSAMYFCASSDRGVEAFFGQGTRLTVV.

This clonotype was observed at least ten times. The rearrangement joins TRBV30 to TRBJ2-7; D is possibly TRBD1 (6 bases). Trimming took off 0 bases at V and 2 bases at J, with 14 bases between the two ends. The CDR3 sequence is 15 residues long. CDR1 and CDR2 (germline): GTSNPN, SVGIG (reference sequence). Here the CDR3 DNA reads TGTGCCTGGAGTGTACTGAGCAGGGGCCCCTACGAGCAGTACTTC. Residues: CAWSVLSRGPYEQYF.

The V call is TRBV27, the J call TRBJ2-5, with TRBD2 identical over 13 bases. Per the germline V gene, CDR1 is MNHEY and CDR2 is SMNVEV (reference sequence). CDR3 size: 14 residues. The junction had 4 bases not matched to a gene; V was cut back by 5 bases and J by 7 bases. CDR3 amino acids: CASSAGLAGATQYF. The DNA of the CDR3 is TGTGCCAGCAGTGCCGGACTAGCGGGGGCGACCCAGTACTTC.

The chain links TRBV28 to TRBJ1-3; TRBD1 aligns across 7 bases. The CDR3 consists of 15 residues. Germline V lookup: CDR1 MDHEN, CDR2 SYDVKM. The junction had 6 bases not matched to a gene; V was cut back by 7 bases and J by 0 bases. The CDR3 DNA reads TGTGCCAGCACCCAACAGGGGAGCTCTGGAAACACCATATATTTT. Protein sequence: CASTQQGSSGNTIYF.

This clonotype was seen at least ten times. The J gene is TRBJ2-2, the V gene TRBV7-2; no clear D. Looked up from germline, CDR1 is SGHTA and CDR2 is FQGNSA. This CDR3 region has 15 residues. V shed 1 base and J shed 4 bases, with 10 bases lying between them. CDR3 protein: CASSLETVGTGELFF. CDR3 DNA sequence: TGTGCCAGCAGCTTAGAGACCGTCGGCACCGGGGAGCTGTTTTTT.

This clonotype appeared many times. The chain uses TRBV7-2 and TRBJ1-5; D is ambiguous. The CDR3 has 14 amino acids. CDR1 is SGHTA and CDR2 is FQGNSA in the germline V gene. Trimming pared 5 bases from V and 7 bases from J, leaving 15 bases between. CDR3 loop: CASSPYGVLQPQHF. CDR3 DNA: TGTGCCAGCAGCCCCTACGGGGTTCTCCAGCCCCAGCATTTT. The complete variable domain, with remaining parts taken from reference TRBV7-2 and TRBJ1-5, reads GAGVSQSPSNKVTEKGKDVELRCDPISGHTALYWYRQSLGQGLEFLIYFQGNSAPDKSGLPSDRFSAERTGGSVSTLTIQRTQQEDSAVYLCASSPYGVLQPQHFGDGTRLSIL.

V is TRBV28 and J is TRBJ2-1; no clear D. The ends were cut back, 5 bases at V and 2 bases at J, with 4 bases in the middle. The CDR3 length is 12 residues. The germline CDR1 and CDR2 sequences are MDHEN and SYDVKM. The CDR3 coding sequence is TGTGCCAGCAGTCTTACCTACAATGAGCAGTTCTTC. Amino acids: CASSLTYNEQFF.

V gene TRBV28 combines with J gene TRBJ1-1; D is uncertain. Germline V gene sequence: CDR1 MDHEN, CDR2 SYDVKM. V was pared by 6 bases and J by 4 bases, with 18 bases between. CDR3 size: 15 residues. This CDR3 reads CASSPEEGFTTEAFF. CDR3 nucleotides: TGTGCCAGCAGCCCCGAGGAGGGATTTACCACTGAAGCTTTCTTT.

This clonotype appeared many times. V is TRBV11-2 and J is TRBJ1-3; D not certain. V was clipped by 5 bases and J by 0 bases, with 14 bases between them. The CDR3 totals 16 residues. Germline V lookup: CDR1 SGHAT, CDR2 FQNNGV. Written as DNA, the CDR3 is TGTGCCAGCAGCCACACAAAAGGGCGCTCTGGAAACACCATATATTTT. Its translation is CASSHTKGRSGNTIYF.

The V call is TRBV24-1, the J call TRBJ1-2; D might be TRBD1 (5 bases). From germline, CDR1 is KGHDR and CDR2 SFDVKD. The CDR3 spans 13 residues. Trimming stripped 7 bases from V and 1 base from J, with 9 bases between. The CDR3 DNA follows: TGTGCCACCAGCCCCCAGGGTAACTATGGCTACACCTTC. Translating it yields CATSPQGNYGYTF.